The 24 T cell receptor beta chains below all came from one sample that was sequenced in a study of cytomegalovirus exposure and HLA in healthy donors. The method was immunoSEQ multiplex PCR; TCRdb's version includes in-frame clones alone and lacks a portion of them. This table holds about 360,000 clones, about nine tenths found once. Sequencing used PBMCs. These receptors came from a young woman in good health and CMV-seronegative.

CDR3 nucleotide sequence: TGTGCCAGCAACCCCCAGACAGGGGGCACCGGGGAGCTGTTTTTT. This gives the protein CASNPQTGGTGELFF. This chain uses TRBV27 with TRBJ2-2, with 9 bases aligning to TRBD1. Germline V gives CDR1 MNHEY, CDR2 SMNVEV (reference sequence). J lost 4 bases, V lost 7 bases, and 7 bases had no gene match. The CDR3 contains 15 residues.

V usage is TRBV15 and J usage is TRBJ2-3; D may be TRBD2 (6 bases). V gave up 5 bases and J gave up 4 bases, with 19 bases separating them. Per germline, CDR1 LNHNV and CDR2 YYDKDF (reference sequence). This CDR3 has 16 amino acids. As DNA, the CDR3 is TGTGCCACCAGCCTGAGGGGCGGGGTTTCCTCAGATACGCAGTATTTT. Its translation is CATSLRGGVSSDTQYF. Full variable domain (rest looked up from reference TRBV15 and TRBJ2-3): DAMVIQNPRYQVTQFGKPVTLSCSQTLNHNVMYWYQQKSSQAPKLLFHYYDKDFNNEADTPDNFQSRRPNTSFCFLDIRSPGLGDTAMYLCATSLRGGVSSDTQYFGPGTRLTVL.

The chain uses TRBV6-5 and TRBJ1-4, with D hard to call. Germline V gene data show CDR1 as MNHEY and CDR2 as SVGAGI. Trimming stripped 6 bases from V and 7 bases from J, with 9 bases between. The length of the CDR3 is 12 residues. The CDR3 loop reads CASRSSFEKLFF. CDR3 in DNA: TGTGCCAGCAGGTCATCATTTGAAAAACTGTTTTTT.

The J gene is TRBJ2-3, the V gene TRBV18, with TRBD2 matching over 13 bases. The CDR3 runs 18 residues. V was pared by 4 bases and J by 0 bases, with 7 bases of the junction left unmatched. The germline gives CDR1 KGHSH, CDR2 LQKENI. The CDR3 sequence: CASSQRTSGGASTDTQYF. The CDR3 coding sequence is TGTGCCAGCTCACAGAGGACTAGCGGGGGTGCTAGCACAGATACGCAGTATTTT.

This rearrangement joins TRBV11-2 to TRBJ2-1; 11 bases fit TRBD1. Germline values: CDR1 SGHAT, CDR2 FQNNGV. The CDR3 runs to 15 residues. V lost 4 bases and J lost 6; bases outside the gene matches: 5. The CDR3 region is CASSWGQGVLNEQFF. CDR3 in DNA: TGTGCCAGCAGCTGGGGACAGGGGGTTCTCAATGAGCAGTTCTTC.

The J gene is TRBJ2-3, the V gene TRBV18, with 8 bases that match TRBD1. V dropped 3 bases and J dropped 1; count of bases not matched to a gene: 0. The CDR3 length is 14 residues. Germline lookup yields CDR1 KGHSH and CDR2 LQKENI. CDR3: CASSPTGGTDTQYF. The CDR3, as DNA: TGTGCCAGCTCACCGACAGGGGGCACAGATACGCAGTATTTT. Full variable domain (rest looked up from reference TRBV18 and TRBJ2-3): NAGVMQNPRHLVRRRGQEARLRCSPMKGHSHVYWYRQLPEEGLKFMVYLQKENIIDESGMPKERFSAEFPKEGPSILRIQQVVRGDSAAYFCASSPTGGTDTQYFGPGTRLTVL.

The genes are TRBV27 and TRBJ2-7; 8 nucleotides line up with TRBD2. J was trimmed by 1 base and V by 5 bases; bases with no gene match: 4. The germline V gene has CDR1 MNHEY and CDR2 SMNVEV (reference sequence). CDR3 size: 14 residues. The CDR3 nucleotides are TGTGCCAGCAGTCGCGGGGGGAAGTCCTACGAGCAGTACTTC. This gives the protein CASSRGGKSYEQYF.

This clone was recorded only once. The rearrangement joins TRBV28 to TRBJ1-2; 8 bases are a match to TRBD1. The CDR3 is 14 residues long. The V gene end was trimmed by 2 bases and the J gene end by 3 bases; junction bases not matched to a gene: 2. The V gene's germline CDR1 is MDHEN and CDR2 SYDVKM. The CDR3 protein is CASSLGGQDYGYTF. Here the CDR3 DNA reads TGTGCCAGCAGTTTAGGGGGACAGGACTATGGCTACACCTTC.

The genes are TRBV6-6 and TRBJ2-7, with D maybe TRBD1 (6 bases). The V and J ends lost 5 bases and 1 base respectively, with 12 bases between them. The CDR3 has 14 amino acids. In germline, CDR1 is MNHNY, CDR2 SVGAGI (reference sequence). CDR3 DNA: TGTGCCAGCAGTCCTAGTAGGGGGTCCTACGAGCAGTACTTC. It encodes CASSPSRGSYEQYF.

The chain employs TRBV10-3 and TRBJ2-7; no definite D call. Germline CDR1 ENHRY, CDR2 SYGVKD. CDR3 length: 13 amino acids. Deletions cut 1 base from V and 0 bases from J, with 4 bases between. CDR3 region: CAISEYSSYEQYF. The DNA for the CDR3 is TGTGCCATCAGTGAGTACAGCTCCTACGAGCAGTACTTC.

The chain links TRBV9 to TRBJ1-4; D perhaps matches TRBD1 (6 bases). V lost 1 base and J lost 0, with 13 bases in between. In germline, CDR1 is SGDLS, CDR2 YYNGEE. The CDR3 is 17 residues long. In DNA, the CDR3 is TGTGCCAGCAGCGTATCGGGGGGCGGTGCAACTAATGAAAAACTGTTTTTT. Its protein product is CASSVSGGGATNEKLFF.

The chain joins TRBV19 to TRBJ1-1, with D perhaps TRBD1 (5 bases). Germline values: CDR1 LNHDA, CDR2 SQIVND (reference sequence). Trimming removed 6 bases at V and 1 base at J, with 15 bases between. This CDR3 comprises 15 residues. In DNA, the CDR3 is TGTGCCAGTAGCCTCCCCGGGGACTGGAACACTGAAGCTTTCTTT. This gives the protein CASSLPGDWNTEAFF. Full variable domain (outside the CDR3, taken from reference TRBV19 and TRBJ1-1): DGGITQSPKYLFRKEGQNVTLSCEQNLNHDAMYWYRQDPGQGLRLIYYSQIVNDFQKGDIAEGYSVSREKKESFPLTVTSAQKNPTAFYLCASSLPGDWNTEAFFGQGTRLTVV.

V gene TRBV7-9 combines with J gene TRBJ1-1; possibly TRBD1 for D (6 bases). This CDR3 is 14 amino acids long. V was shortened by 11 bases and J by 3 bases, with 19 bases between the two germline ends. Germline V gives CDR1 SEHNR, CDR2 FQNEAQ (reference sequence). CDR3 in amino acids: CAVPAGTLDTEAFF. CDR3 bases: TGTGCCGTTCCCGCCGGGACATTAGACACTGAAGCTTTCTTT.

Details on this clone: Within the sample, other DNA sequences also encode this same CDR3. The chain is built from TRBV27 and TRBJ2-1, with 7 bases identical to TRBD2. CDR3 length: 15 amino acids. Looked up from germline, CDR1 is MNHEY and CDR2 is SMNVEV (reference sequence). V lost 3 bases and J lost 3; bases outside the gene matches: 5. The CDR3 loop is CASSFGGSRYNEQFF. The CDR3 nucleotides read TGTGCCAGCAGTTTCGGCGGGAGCCGCTACAATGAGCAGTTCTTC.

This chain joins TRBV9 and TRBJ2-2; 8 bases align to TRBD2. The CDR3 sequence is 15 residues long. J gave up 2 bases and V 3 bases, and 3 bases lay outside the gene matches. Germline CDR1 reads SGDLS; CDR2 reads YYNGEE. Here the CDR3 reads CASSATSANTGELFF. CDR3 sequence (DNA): TGTGCCAGCAGCGCGACTAGCGCAAACACCGGGGAGCTGTTTTTT.

CDR3 sequence reads: CASSLVRGGNTEAFF. The DNA of the CDR3 is TGCGCCAGCAGCTTGGTTCGGGGGGGCAACACTGAAGCTTTCTTT. The rearrangement joins TRBV5-1 to TRBJ1-1, with a possible D match to TRBD1 (6 bases). CDR3 size: 15 residues. The V gene lost 0 bases and the J gene lost 2 bases, with 11 bases spanning the gap. Germline lookup yields CDR1 SGHRS and CDR2 YFSETQ.

Points on this clone: At the DNA level, this CDR3 is encoded by other sequences in the same sample as well. The rearrangement uses TRBV30 and TRBJ2-7; 7 bases align to TRBD2. Germline loops: CDR1 GTSNPN, CDR2 SVGIG (reference sequence). This CDR3 is built from 11 residues. V shed 4 bases and J 3 bases; nucleotides not matched to a gene: 0. Written as DNA, the CDR3 is TGTGCCTGGACGGGGGGCTACGAGCAGTACTTC. Amino acid sequence: CAWTGGYEQYF.

This chain's CDR3 is CASSTAGFGKTQYF. DNA of the CDR3: TGTGCCAGCAGTACGGCGGGATTTGGGAAGACCCAGTACTTC. The chain couples TRBV27 to TRBJ2-5, with D tentatively TRBD2 (6 bases). Germline-derived CDR1 and CDR2 are MNHEY and SMNVEV (reference sequence). Between the trimmed V and J ends, which lost 5 bases and 6 bases, there was a span of 16 bases. This CDR3 has 14 residues.

In its sample, this clone was seen a few times. The chain carries TRBV5-1 and TRBJ2-2; 8 bases map to TRBD1. Germline V gene lookup returns CDR1 SGHRS and CDR2 YFSETQ. J lost 2 bases, V lost 4 bases, and 10 bases had no gene match. The CDR3 runs to 17 residues. CDR3 bases: TGCGCCAGCAGCCAATCCCGAACAGGGGGTAACACCGGGGAGCTGTTTTTT. Translated: CASSQSRTGGNTGELFF.

This clone occurred a few times. The V and J genes are TRBV6-5 and TRBJ1-2; 8 nucleotides line up with TRBD1. CDR3 length: 14 amino acids. Per the germline V gene, CDR1 is MNHEY and CDR2 is SVGAGI. Trimming at V came to 8 bases and at J to 8 bases, leaving 13 bases not matched to a gene. CDR3 nucleotides: TGTGCCAGCCGGTCCCATACAGGGGGAACGGGCTACACCTTC. It is translated as CASRSHTGGTGYTF.

V is TRBV30 and J is TRBJ1-6; no clear D gene. V was cut by 8 bases and J by 0 bases, with 11 bases left in between. The germline V gene has CDR1 GTSNPN and CDR2 SVGIG (reference sequence). The CDR3 loop spans 14 amino acids. CDR3 sequence reads: CAALRGSYNSPLHF. CDR3 DNA sequence: TGTGCCGCGCTCCGGGGCTCCTATAATTCACCCCTCCACTTT.

This rearrangement joins TRBV27 to TRBJ2-7; 8 nucleotides agree with TRBD1. Unmatched junction bases numbered 8, after V lost 6 bases and J lost 1 base. The germline V gene has CDR1 MNHEY and CDR2 SMNVEV (reference sequence). The CDR3 covers 15 residues. DNA for the CDR3: TGTGCCAGCAGCACGGACAGGGCGAGATCCTACGAGCAGTACTTC. Its translation: CASSTDRARSYEQYF.

The chain couples TRBV5-1 to TRBJ1-1; 9 bases agree with TRBD1. With 4 bases clipped from V and 3 bases from J, the junction kept 7 bases outside the gene matches. This CDR3 comprises 15 residues. Germline V gene data show CDR1 as SGHRS and CDR2 as YFSETQ. The CDR3 spells CASSRRGQGDTEAFF. CDR3 coding DNA: TGCGCCAGCAGCCGCCGGGGACAGGGCGACACTGAAGCTTTCTTT.

The rearrangement links TRBV2 to TRBJ2-1; 10 nucleotides align to TRBD1. Germline V gene lookup returns CDR1 SNHLY and CDR2 FYNNEI. The V gene end was trimmed by 2 bases and the J gene end by 12 bases; junction bases not matched to a gene: 4. This CDR3 spans 13 amino acids. CDR3 sequence reads: CASSELWTGGQFF. In nucleotides, the CDR3 is TGTGCCAGCAGTGAACTATGGACAGGGGGGCAGTTCTTC. The variable domain in full, with the rest retrieved from reference TRBV2 and TRBJ2-1, is EPEVTQTPSHQVTQMGQEVILRCVPISNHLYFYWYRQILGQKVEFLVSFYNNEISEKSEIFDDQFSVERPDGSNFTLKIRSTKLEDSAMYFCASSELWTGGQFFGPGTRLTVL.